Following are 14 T cell receptor beta chains from one sample sequenced in a study of blood T cell repertoires in COVID-19. The repertoire was sequenced with immunoSEQ multiplex PCR; TCRdb's copy has only in-frame clones and lacks some. Of 120,000 or so clones in the sample, 90% were seen once. The material sequenced was peripheral blood. The receptors derive from a woman aged 55-69 years with COVID-19, enrolled during active disease.

This clone was seen just once. The chain joins TRBV9 to TRBJ2-7, with 7 positions matching TRBD2. The CDR3 sequence is 15 residues long. The J segment lost 7 bases and the V segment lost 0 bases, leaving 10 bases of the junction unmatched. CDR1 SGDLS and CDR2 YYNGEE come from the germline V gene. The CDR3 spells CASSVGVLGGGEQYF. Here the CDR3 DNA reads TGTGCCAGCAGCGTAGGGGTTTTGGGGGGAGGGGAGCAGTACTTC.

This chain connects TRBV3-1 (or the pseudogene TRBV3-2) to TRBJ1-1, with 7 bases lining up with TRBD1. The CDR3 length is 14 residues. Germline V gene sequence: CDR1 LGHDT, CDR2 YNNKEL (reference sequence). V lost 2 bases to trimming and J lost 7 bases; unmatched junction nucleotides: 7. The CDR3: CASSQLTGKSEAFF. In DNA form, the CDR3 reads TGTGCCAGCAGCCAACTGACAGGGAAGAGTGAAGCTTTCTTT.

This clone came up once. The rearrangement joins TRBV4-1 to TRBJ1-4; the match to TRBD1 covers 7 bases. V dropped 5 bases and J dropped 7; count of bases not matched to a gene: 10. In germline, CDR1 is MGHRA, CDR2 YSYEKL. The CDR3 consists of 15 residues. CDR3 coding DNA: TGCGCCAGCAGCTTCAGACAGGGAGAGGGTGAAAAACTGTTTTTT. It is translated as CASSFRQGEGEKLFF.

V usage is TRBV7-3 and J usage is TRBJ2-3, with 11 bases aligning to TRBD2. V was pared by 1 base and J by 6 bases, with 6 bases of the junction left unmatched. Per germline, CDR1 SGHTA and CDR2 FQGTGA. This CDR3 comprises 16 residues. The CDR3 nucleotides read TGTGCCAGCAGCTTAATGCCGGCTAGCGGGGGGGATACGCAGTATTTT. This translates into CASSLMPASGGDTQYF.

This clone was seen a handful of times. This sequence joins TRBV18 and TRBJ1-4; D perhaps matches TRBD1 (5 bases). Trimming pared 4 bases from V and 0 bases from J, leaving 12 bases between. Germline V gene lookup returns CDR1 KGHSH and CDR2 LQKENI. The CDR3 consists of 16 residues. As DNA, the CDR3 is TGTGCCAGCTCACTAGACAGCCCCTCAACTAATGAAAAACTGTTTTTT. Translated: CASSLDSPSTNEKLFF.

This clone was detected only a few times. This chain uses TRBV19 with TRBJ1-1, with TRBD1 identical over 8 bases. Trimming removed 4 bases from V and 2 bases from J; junction bases left unmatched: 6. Germline assignment: CDR1 LNHDA and CDR2 SQIVND (reference sequence). CDR3 size: 15 residues. In DNA form, the CDR3 reads TGTGCCAGTAGTACGTCAGGACAGGGTAACACTGAAGCTTTCTTT. It is translated as CASSTSGQGNTEAFF.

This chain joins TRBV11-2 and TRBJ2-7, with D unresolved. Germline V gene lookup returns CDR1 SGHAT and CDR2 FQNNGV. CDR3 length: 15 residues. V was cut by 0 bases and J by 4 bases, with 13 bases left in between. Here the CDR3 reads CASSLDQVAGYEQYF. In DNA form, the CDR3 reads TGTGCCAGCAGCTTAGATCAAGTAGCCGGATACGAGCAGTACTTC.

The chain recombines TRBV24-1 with TRBJ1-5, with a possible D match to TRBD1 (6 bases). The CDR3 totals 12 residues. Trimming took 8 bases from V and 3 from J, leaving 7 bases between them. The germline CDR1 and CDR2 sequences are KGHDR and SFDVKD. The CDR3 is CATTGANQPQHF. The CDR3 nucleotides are TGTGCCACCACAGGGGCCAATCAGCCCCAGCATTTT.

The rearrangement joins TRBV11-2 to TRBJ1-1; D is ambiguous. Between the trimmed V and J ends, which lost 3 bases and 7 bases, there was a span of 12 bases. CDR3 length: 13 residues. CDR1 is SGHAT and CDR2 is FQNNGV in the germline V gene. Written as DNA, the CDR3 is TGTGCCAGCAGCTTCGGGGTAGGAGGTGAAGCTTTCTTT. Its protein is CASSFGVGGEAFF.

The genes are TRBV19 and TRBJ1-3; TRBD1 aligns across 7 bases. The length of the CDR3 is 15 residues. The germline CDR1 and CDR2 sequences are LNHDA and SQIVND (reference sequence). The V and J ends lost 9 bases and 1 base, in that order; junction bases with no gene match: 9. CDR3 in amino acids: CASLLKGQSGNTIYF. DNA of the CDR3: TGTGCCAGCCTTTTAAAGGGACAGTCTGGAAACACCATATATTTT.

J is TRBJ2-1 and V is TRBV10-3; 9 bases are a match to TRBD2. The V gene end was trimmed by 8 bases and the J gene end by 5 bases; junction bases not matched to a gene: 7. Germline V gene sequence: CDR1 ENHRY, CDR2 SYGVKD. The CDR3 is 14 residues long. The CDR3 sequence is CAISQRGVDNEQFF. DNA of the CDR3: TGTGCCATCTCTCAGCGGGGGGTCGACAATGAGCAGTTCTTC.

V gene TRBV6-5 combines with J gene TRBJ1-4; a possible D gene is TRBD1 (6 bases). CDR1 and CDR2 from the germline V gene are MNHEY and SVGAGI. Trimming shortened V by 5 bases and J by 6 bases, and 16 bases separated the two germline ends. CDR3 size: 15 residues. CDR3 sequence: CASSHWGGPHEKLFF. The CDR3, as DNA: TGTGCCAGCAGTCATTGGGGGGGCCCCCATGAAAAACTGTTTTTT.

Concerning this clone: Other DNA sequences in the same sample also yield this CDR3. The V gene is TRBV7-2, the J gene TRBJ2-7; possibly TRBD1 for D (5 bases). The CDR3 spans 15 residues. Germline V gene data show CDR1 as SGHTA and CDR2 as FQGNSA. Trimming stripped 1 base from V and 1 base from J, with 11 bases between. The CDR3, as DNA: TGTGCCAGCAGCTTAGTGCCAGGGCCTTCCTACGAGCAGTACTTC. Protein product: CASSLVPGPSYEQYF.

CDR3 DNA: TGTGCCAGCAGTTACTCCGGGACTAGTCCAGATACGCAGTATTTT. Protein sequence: CASSYSGTSPDTQYF. The chain combines TRBV6-5 with TRBJ2-3; TRBD2 matches 8 bases. The J segment lost 4 bases and the V segment lost 0 bases, leaving 3 bases of the junction unmatched. The germline V gene has CDR1 MNHEY and CDR2 SVGAGI. CDR3 length equals 15 residues.